This T cell receptor (beta chain) emerged from a study of cytomegalovirus exposure and HLA in healthy donors. Overall study findings and caveats: Subsequent analysis found a tendency for first-cohort TCR clusters to co-occur within the 120 or so validation repertoires. The study labeled 164 TCR beta chains cytomegalovirus-associated. High specificity and sensitivity for cytomegalovirus status were reported for the classifier.

With regard to this clone: Its antigen is not known.

The V gene's germline CDR1 is MNHNY and CDR2 SVGAGI (reference sequence). V was shortened by 6 bases and J by 3 bases, with 14 bases between the two germline ends. This CDR3 region has 14 residues. Sequencing used immunoSEQ multiplex PCR; TCRdb keeps in-frame clones, though not all of them. The sample includes around 86,000 clones, about 94% of them seen just once. The sequence was obtained from a woman aged 30 to 39 in good health and CMV-seropositive. This rearrangement joins TRBV6-6 to TRBJ1-2; D not resolved. Sequenced input: PBMCs. The CDR3 coding sequence is TGTGCCAGCAGGGGTTTTGGGCTCGACTATGGCTACACCTTC. It translates to CASRGFGLDYGYTF.